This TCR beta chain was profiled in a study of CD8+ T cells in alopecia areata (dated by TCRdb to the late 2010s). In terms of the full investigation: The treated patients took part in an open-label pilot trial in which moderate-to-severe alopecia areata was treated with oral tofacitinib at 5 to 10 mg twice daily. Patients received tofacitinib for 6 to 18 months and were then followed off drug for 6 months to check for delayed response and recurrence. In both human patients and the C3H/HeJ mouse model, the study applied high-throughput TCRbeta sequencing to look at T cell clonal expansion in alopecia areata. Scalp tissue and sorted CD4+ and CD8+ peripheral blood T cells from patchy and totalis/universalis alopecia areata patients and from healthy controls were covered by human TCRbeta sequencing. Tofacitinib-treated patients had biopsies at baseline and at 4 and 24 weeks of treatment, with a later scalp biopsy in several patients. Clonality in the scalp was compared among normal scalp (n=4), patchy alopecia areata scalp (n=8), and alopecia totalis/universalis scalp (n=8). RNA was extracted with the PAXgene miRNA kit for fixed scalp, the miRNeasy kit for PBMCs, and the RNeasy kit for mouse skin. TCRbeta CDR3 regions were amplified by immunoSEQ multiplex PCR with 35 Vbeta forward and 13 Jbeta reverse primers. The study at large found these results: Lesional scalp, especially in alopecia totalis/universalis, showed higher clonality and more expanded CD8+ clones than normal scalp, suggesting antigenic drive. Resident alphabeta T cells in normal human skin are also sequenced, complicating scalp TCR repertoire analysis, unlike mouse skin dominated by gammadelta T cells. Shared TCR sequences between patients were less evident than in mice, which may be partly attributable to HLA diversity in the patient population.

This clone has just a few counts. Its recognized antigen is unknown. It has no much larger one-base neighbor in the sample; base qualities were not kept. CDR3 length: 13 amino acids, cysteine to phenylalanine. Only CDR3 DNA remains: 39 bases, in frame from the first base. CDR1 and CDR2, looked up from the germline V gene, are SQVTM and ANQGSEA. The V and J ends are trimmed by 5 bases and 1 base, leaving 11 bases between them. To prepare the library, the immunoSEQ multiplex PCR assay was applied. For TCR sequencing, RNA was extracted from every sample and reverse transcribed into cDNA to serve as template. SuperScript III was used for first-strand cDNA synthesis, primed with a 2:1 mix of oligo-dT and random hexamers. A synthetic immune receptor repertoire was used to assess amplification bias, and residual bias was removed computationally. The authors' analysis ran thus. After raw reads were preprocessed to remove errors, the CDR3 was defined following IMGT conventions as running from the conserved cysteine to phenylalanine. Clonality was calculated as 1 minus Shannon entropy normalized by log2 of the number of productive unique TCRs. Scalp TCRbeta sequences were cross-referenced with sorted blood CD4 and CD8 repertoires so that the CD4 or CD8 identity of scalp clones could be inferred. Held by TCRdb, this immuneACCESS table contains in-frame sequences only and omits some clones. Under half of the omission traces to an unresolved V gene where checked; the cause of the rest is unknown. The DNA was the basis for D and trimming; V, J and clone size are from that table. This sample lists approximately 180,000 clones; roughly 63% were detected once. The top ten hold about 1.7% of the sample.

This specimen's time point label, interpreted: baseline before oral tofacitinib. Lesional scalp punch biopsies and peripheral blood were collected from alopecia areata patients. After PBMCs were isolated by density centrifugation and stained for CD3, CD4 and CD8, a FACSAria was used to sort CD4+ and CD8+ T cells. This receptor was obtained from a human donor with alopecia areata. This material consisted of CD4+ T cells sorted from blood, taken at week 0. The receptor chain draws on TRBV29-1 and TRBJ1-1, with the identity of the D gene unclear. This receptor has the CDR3 CSVRTDPNTEAFF. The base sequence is TGCAGCGTTCGAACGGACCCGAACACTGAAGCTTTCTTT.